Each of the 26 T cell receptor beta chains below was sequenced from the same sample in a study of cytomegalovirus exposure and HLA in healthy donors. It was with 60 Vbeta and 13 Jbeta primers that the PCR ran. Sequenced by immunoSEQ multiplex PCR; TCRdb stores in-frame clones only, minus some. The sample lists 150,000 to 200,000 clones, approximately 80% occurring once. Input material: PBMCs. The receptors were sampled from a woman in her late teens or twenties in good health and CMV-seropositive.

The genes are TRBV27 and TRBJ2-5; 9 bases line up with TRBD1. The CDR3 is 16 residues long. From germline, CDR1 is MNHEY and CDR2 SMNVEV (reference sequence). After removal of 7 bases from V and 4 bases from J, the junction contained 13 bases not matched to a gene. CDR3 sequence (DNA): TGTGCCAGCAATCCACATGGGGGGACAGGGTTAGAGACCCAGTACTTC. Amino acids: CASNPHGGTGLETQYF.

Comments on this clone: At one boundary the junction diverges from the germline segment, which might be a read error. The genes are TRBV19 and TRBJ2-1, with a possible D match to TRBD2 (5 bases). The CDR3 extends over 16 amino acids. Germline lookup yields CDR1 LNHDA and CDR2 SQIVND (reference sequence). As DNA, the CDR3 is TGTGCAAGTAGTATTTTCCTAGCCTTAACCTACAATGAGCAGTTCTTC. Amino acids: CASSIFLALTYNEQFF.

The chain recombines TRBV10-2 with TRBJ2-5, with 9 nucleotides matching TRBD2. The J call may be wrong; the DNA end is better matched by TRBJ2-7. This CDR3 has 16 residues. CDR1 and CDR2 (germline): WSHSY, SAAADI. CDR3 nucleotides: TGCGCCAGCAGTGAGTCGACAATAGCGGGAGACTACGAGCAGTACTTC. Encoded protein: CASSESTIAGDYEQYF.

Here the CDR3 DNA reads TGTGCCAGCAGCGGAGGAGGTAGCACAGATACGCAGTATTTT. Protein product: CASSGGGSTDTQYF. The V gene is TRBV9, the J gene TRBJ2-3, with D perhaps matching TRBD2 (5 bases). This CDR3 has 14 residues. From germline, CDR1 is SGDLS and CDR2 YYNGEE. Trimming took 3 bases from V and 0 from J, leaving 8 bases between them. Drawing the rest from reference TRBV9 and TRBJ2-3, the complete variable domain is DSGVTQTPKHLITATGQRVTLRCSPRSGDLSVYWYQQSLDQGLQFLIQYYNGEERAKGNILERFSAQQFPDLHSELNLSSLELGDSALYFCASSGGGSTDTQYFGPGTRLTVL.

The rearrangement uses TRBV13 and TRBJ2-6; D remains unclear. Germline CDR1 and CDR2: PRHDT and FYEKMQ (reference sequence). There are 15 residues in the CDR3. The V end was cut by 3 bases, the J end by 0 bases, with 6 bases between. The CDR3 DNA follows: TGTGCCAGCAGCTTTGGCAGCTCTGGGGCCAACGTCCTGACTTTC. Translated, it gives CASSFGSSGANVLTF.

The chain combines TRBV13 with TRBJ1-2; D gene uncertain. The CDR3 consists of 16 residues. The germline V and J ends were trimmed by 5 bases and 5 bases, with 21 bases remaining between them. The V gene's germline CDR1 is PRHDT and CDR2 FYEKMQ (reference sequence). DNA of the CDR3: TGTGCCAGCAGCCCTGGCTTGGATTCAGGATATTATGGCTACACCTTC. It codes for CASSPGLDSGYYGYTF.

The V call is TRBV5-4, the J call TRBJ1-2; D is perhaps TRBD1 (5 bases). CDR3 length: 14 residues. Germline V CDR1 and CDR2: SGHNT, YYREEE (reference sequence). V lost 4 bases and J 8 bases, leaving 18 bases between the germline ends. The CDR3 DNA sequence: TGTGCCAGCAGCACAAACCCGGGGGTCCGAGGCTACACCTTC. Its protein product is CASSTNPGVRGYTF.

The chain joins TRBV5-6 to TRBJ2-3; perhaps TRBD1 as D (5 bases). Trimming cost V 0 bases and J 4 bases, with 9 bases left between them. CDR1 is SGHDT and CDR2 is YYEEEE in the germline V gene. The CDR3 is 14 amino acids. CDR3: CASSLEGWADTQYF. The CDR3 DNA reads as TGTGCCAGCAGCTTGGAGGGGTGGGCAGATACGCAGTATTTT.

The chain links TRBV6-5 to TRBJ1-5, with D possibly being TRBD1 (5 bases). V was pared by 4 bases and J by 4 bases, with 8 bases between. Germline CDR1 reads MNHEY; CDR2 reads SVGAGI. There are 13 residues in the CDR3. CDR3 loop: CASSFTGNQPQHF. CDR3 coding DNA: TGTGCCAGCAGTTTTACAGGAAATCAGCCCCAGCATTTT.

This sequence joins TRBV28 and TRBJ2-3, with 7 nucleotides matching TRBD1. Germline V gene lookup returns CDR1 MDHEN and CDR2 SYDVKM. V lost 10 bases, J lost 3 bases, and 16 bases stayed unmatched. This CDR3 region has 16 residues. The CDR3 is CATHFAEGAGTDTQYF. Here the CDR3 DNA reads TGTGCCACCCACTTCGCCGAGGGGGCAGGTACAGATACGCAGTATTTT.

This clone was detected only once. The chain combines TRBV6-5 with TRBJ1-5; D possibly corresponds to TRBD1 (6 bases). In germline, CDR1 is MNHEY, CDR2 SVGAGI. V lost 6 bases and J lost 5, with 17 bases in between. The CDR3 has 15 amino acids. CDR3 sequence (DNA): TGTGCCAGCAGGCTTACAGGGACCCGAGATCAGCCCCAGCATTTT. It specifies CASRLTGTRDQPQHF.

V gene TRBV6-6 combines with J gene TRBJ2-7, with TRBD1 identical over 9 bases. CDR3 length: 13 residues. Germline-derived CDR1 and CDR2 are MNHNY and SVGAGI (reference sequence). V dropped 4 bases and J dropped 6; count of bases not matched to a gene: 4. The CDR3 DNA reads TGTGCCAGCAGTTCAACAGGGGGCCCCGAGCAGTACTTC. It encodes CASSSTGGPEQYF.

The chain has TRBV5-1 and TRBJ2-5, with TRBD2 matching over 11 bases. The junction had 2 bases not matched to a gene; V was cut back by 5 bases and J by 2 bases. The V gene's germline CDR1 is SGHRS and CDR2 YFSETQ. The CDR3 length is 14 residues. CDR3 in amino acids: CASRGTSGQETQYF. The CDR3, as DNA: TGCGCCAGCAGGGGGACTAGCGGACAAGAGACCCAGTACTTC.

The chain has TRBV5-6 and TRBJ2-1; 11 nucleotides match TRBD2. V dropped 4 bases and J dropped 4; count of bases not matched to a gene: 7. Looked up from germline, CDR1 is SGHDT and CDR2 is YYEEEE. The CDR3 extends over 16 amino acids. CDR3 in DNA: TGTGCCAGCAGCCCGCCGGGACTAGCGGCATACAATGAGCAGTTCTTC. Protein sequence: CASSPPGLAAYNEQFF.

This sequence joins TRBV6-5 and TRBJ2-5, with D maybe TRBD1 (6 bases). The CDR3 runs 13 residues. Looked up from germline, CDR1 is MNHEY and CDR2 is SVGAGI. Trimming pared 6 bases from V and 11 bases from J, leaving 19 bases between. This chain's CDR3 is CASSRLQGWGQYF. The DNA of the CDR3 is TGTGCCAGCAGCAGACTACAGGGTTGGGGGCAGTACTTC.

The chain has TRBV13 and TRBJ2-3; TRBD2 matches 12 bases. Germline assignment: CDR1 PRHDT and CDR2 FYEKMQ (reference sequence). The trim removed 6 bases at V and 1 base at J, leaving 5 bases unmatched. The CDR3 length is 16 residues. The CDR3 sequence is CASRRRTSGGTDTQYF. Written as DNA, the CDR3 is TGTGCCAGCAGACGGAGGACTAGCGGGGGCACAGATACGCAGTATTTT.

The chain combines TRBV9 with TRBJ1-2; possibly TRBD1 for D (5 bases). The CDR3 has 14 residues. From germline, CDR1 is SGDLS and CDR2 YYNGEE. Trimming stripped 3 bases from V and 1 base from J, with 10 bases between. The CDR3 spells CASSASDINYGYTF. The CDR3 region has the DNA TGTGCCAGCAGCGCATCGGACATTAACTATGGCTACACCTTC.

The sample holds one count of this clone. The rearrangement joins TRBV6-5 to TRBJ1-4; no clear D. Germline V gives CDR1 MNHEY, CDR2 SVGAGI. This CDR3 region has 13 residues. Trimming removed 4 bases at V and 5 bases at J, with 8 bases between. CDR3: CASSLRLNEKLFF. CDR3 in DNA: TGTGCCAGCAGTTTGAGACTGAATGAAAAACTGTTTTTT.

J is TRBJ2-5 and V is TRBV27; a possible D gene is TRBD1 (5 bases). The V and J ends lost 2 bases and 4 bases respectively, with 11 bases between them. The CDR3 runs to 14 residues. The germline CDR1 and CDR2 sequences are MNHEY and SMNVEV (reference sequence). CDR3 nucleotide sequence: TGTGCCAGCAGTTTAATCCAGGGATCAGAGACCCAGTACTTC. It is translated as CASSLIQGSETQYF.

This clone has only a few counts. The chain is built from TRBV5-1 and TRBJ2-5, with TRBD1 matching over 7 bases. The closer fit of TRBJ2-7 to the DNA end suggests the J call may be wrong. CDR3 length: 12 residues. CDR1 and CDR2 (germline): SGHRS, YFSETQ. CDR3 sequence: CASSIAGGEQYF. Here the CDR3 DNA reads TGCGCCAGCAGCATAGCAGGGGGCGAGCAGTACTTC.

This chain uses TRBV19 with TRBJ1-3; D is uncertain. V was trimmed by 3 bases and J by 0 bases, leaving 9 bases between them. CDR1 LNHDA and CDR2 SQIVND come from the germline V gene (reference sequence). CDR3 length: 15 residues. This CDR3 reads CASSMWADSGNTIYF. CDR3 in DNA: TGTGCCAGTAGTATGTGGGCAGACTCTGGAAACACCATATATTTT. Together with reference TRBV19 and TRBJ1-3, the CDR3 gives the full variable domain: DGGITQSPKYLFRKEGQNVTLSCEQNLNHDAMYWYRQDPGQGLRLIYYSQIVNDFQKGDIAEGYSVSREKKESFPLTVTSAQKNPTAFYLCASSMWADSGNTIYFGEGSWLTVV.

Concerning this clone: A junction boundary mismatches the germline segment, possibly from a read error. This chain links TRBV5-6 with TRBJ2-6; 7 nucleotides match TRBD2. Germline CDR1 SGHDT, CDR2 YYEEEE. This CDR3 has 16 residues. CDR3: CASSWTGGAGANGLTF. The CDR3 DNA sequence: TGTGCCAGCAGCTGGACGGGGGGAGCTGGGGCCAACGGCCTGACTTTC.

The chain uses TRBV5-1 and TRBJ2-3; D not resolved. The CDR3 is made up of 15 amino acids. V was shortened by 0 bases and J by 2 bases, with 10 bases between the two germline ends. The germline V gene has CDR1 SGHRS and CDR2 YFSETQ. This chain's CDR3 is CASSLDYPYTDTQYF. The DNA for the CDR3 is TGCGCCAGCAGCTTGGACTACCCGTACACAGATACGCAGTATTTT. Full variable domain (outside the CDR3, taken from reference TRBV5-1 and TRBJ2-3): KAGVTQTPRYLIKTRGQQVTLSCSPISGHRSVSWYQQTPGQGLQFLFEYFSETQRNKGNFPGRFSGRQFSNSRSEMNVSTLELGDSALYLCASSLDYPYTDTQYFGPGTRLTVL.

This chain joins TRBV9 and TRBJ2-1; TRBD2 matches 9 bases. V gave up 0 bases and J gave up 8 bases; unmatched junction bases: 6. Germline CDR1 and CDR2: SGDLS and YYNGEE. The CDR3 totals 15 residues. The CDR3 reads CASSVDNSGGDEQFF. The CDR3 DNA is TGTGCCAGCAGCGTAGATAATAGCGGGGGCGATGAGCAGTTCTTC.

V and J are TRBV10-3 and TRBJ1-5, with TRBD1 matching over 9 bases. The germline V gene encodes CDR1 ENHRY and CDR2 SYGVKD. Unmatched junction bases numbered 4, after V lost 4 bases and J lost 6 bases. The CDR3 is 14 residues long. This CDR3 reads CAISAGTGTQPQHF. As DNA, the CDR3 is TGTGCCATCAGTGCCGGGACAGGGACTCAGCCCCAGCATTTT.

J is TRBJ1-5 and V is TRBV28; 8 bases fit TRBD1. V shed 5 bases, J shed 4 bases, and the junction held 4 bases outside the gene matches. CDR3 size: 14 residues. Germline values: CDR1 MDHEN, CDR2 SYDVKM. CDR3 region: CASSQQGGNQPQHF. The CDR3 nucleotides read TGTGCCAGCAGTCAACAGGGGGGGAATCAGCCCCAGCATTTT.